A single sample gave rise to the 28 T cell receptor beta chains below, sequenced in a study of blood T cells in healthy people across ages. Primed by a sample-barcoded 5' primer and a J-beta primer mix, a second PCR proceeded for 7 to 11 cycles. TCRdb reprocessed the 5' RACE reads via MiXCR and lists one record per CDR3 protein. The sample yields 600,000 to 900,000 distinct CDR3 sequences, around 24% seen once. The same data also contributed to another study, on T cells of mothers and their children.

The sequencing input was blood. The origin of the receptors is a boy between 5 and 17 years old in good health.

This clonotype turned up a few times. The gene calls are TRBV6-1 and TRBJ1-4, with no clear D. The V end lost 3 bases, the J end lost 8 bases, and 7 bases lay between the germline ends. The CDR3 runs 12 residues. Germline V lookup: CDR1 MNHNS, CDR2 SASEGT. Here the CDR3 DNA reads TGTGCCAGCAGTGATCACCGAGAAAAACTGTTTTTT. As protein: CASSDHREKLFF.

This rearrangement joins TRBV7-2 to TRBJ1-5; possibly TRBD1 for D (6 bases). The CDR3 consists of 15 residues. Germline assignment: CDR1 SGHTA and CDR2 FQGNSA. With 5 bases removed from V and 7 bases from J, the gap between germline ends came to 18 bases. The CDR3 is CASSQETGYGQPQHF. Written as DNA, the CDR3 is TGTGCCAGCAGCCAGGAGACAGGTTATGGCCAGCCCCAGCATTTT.

The chain has TRBV7-2 and TRBJ1-2, with TRBD1 as a possible D gene (5 bases). CDR1 SGHTA and CDR2 FQGNSA come from the germline V gene. Trimming shortened V by 5 bases and J by 3 bases, and 10 bases separated the two germline ends. The CDR3 sequence is 13 residues long. CDR3 loop: CASSRRGDYGYTF. The CDR3 region has the DNA TGTGCCAGCAGCCGGCGGGGGGACTATGGCTACACCTTC.

The chain links TRBV20-1 to TRBJ2-1, with D possibly TRBD2 on 6 matching bases. The V end was cut by 6 bases, the J end by 0 bases, with 18 bases between. This CDR3 has 16 amino acids. The germline gives CDR1 DFQATT, CDR2 SNEGSKA (reference sequence). The CDR3 sequence: CSAWLRGAASYNEQFF. For the CDR3, the DNA is TGCAGTGCCTGGTTGCGGGGCGCCGCCTCCTACAATGAGCAGTTCTTC.

The chain's CDR3 is CASSQTSYIDNEQFF. The CDR3 DNA sequence: TGCGCCAGCAGCCAGACCTCCTACATAGACAATGAGCAGTTCTTC. The chain is built from TRBV4-1 and TRBJ2-1, with D uncertain. Germline V gene data show CDR1 as MGHRA and CDR2 as YSYEKL. The CDR3 runs 15 residues. Trimming removed 3 bases at V and 5 bases at J, with 14 bases between.

The V gene is TRBV6-1, the J gene TRBJ2-2; 11 positions match TRBD2. The trim removed 8 bases at V and 6 bases at J, leaving 8 bases unmatched. Germline-derived CDR1 and CDR2 are MNHNS and SASEGT. CDR3 size: 15 residues. The CDR3 DNA follows: TGTGCCAGCTCCATAGCGGGGGGGCCTGCCGGGGAGCTGTTTTTT. Its translation: CASSIAGGPAGELFF.

This clonotype was seen more than once but under ten times. The genes are TRBV7-2 and TRBJ2-1; a possible D gene is TRBD2 (5 bases). The CDR3 is 16 amino acids. The V end lost 2 bases, the J end lost 2 bases, and 13 bases lay between the germline ends. Germline V lookup: CDR1 SGHTA, CDR2 FQGNSA. The CDR3 region has the DNA TGTGCCAGCAGCTTATCATCTAGCCGGCCCTACAATGAGCAGTTCTTC. Protein product: CASSLSSSRPYNEQFF.

This rearrangement joins TRBV20-1 to TRBJ2-7; 9 bases are a match to TRBD2. The germline V gene has CDR1 DFQATT and CDR2 SNEGSKA (reference sequence). This CDR3 region has 14 residues. J gave up 3 bases and V 6 bases, and 9 bases lay outside the gene matches. The CDR3 reads CSAERLAESYEQYF. The DNA of the CDR3 is TGCAGTGCGGAAAGACTAGCGGAGAGCTACGAGCAGTACTTC.

The chain combines TRBV27 with TRBJ2-4; 8 nucleotides align to TRBD1. Looked up from germline, CDR1 is MNHEY and CDR2 is SMNVEV (reference sequence). This CDR3 has 16 residues. Losses at the gene ends were 2 bases for V and 0 bases for J; bases not matched to a gene: 3. The CDR3 loop reads CASSLQGASAKNIQYF. The DNA of the CDR3 is TGTGCCAGCAGTTTACAGGGGGCGTCAGCCAAAAACATTCAGTACTTC.

A few counts support this clonotype. The V and J genes are TRBV6-6 and TRBJ2-7, with 10 bases matching TRBD1. Germline assignment: CDR1 MNHNY and CDR2 SVGAGI (reference sequence). The CDR3 is 16 residues long. V shed 2 bases and J 5 bases; nucleotides not matched to a gene: 9. CDR3 sequence reads: CASSYIRRDRGDEQYF. CDR3 sequence (DNA): TGTGCCAGCAGTTACATCCGCCGGGACAGGGGAGACGAGCAGTACTTC.

The table lists this clonotype with a few counts. The chain has TRBV29-1 and TRBJ2-7, with 10 bases identical to TRBD2. In germline, CDR1 is SQVTM, CDR2 ANQGSEA. The CDR3 sequence is 13 residues long. The ends lost 3 bases at V and 6 bases at J; junction bases unmatched: 5. The CDR3 sequence: CSVDQASGGEQYF. The CDR3 nucleotides read TGCAGCGTTGATCAGGCTAGCGGGGGCGAGCAGTACTTC.

CDR3 bases: TGTGCCAGCAGTGAAGGGGCAGGACCCTATGGCTACACCTTC. It translates to CASSEGAGPYGYTF. V and J are TRBV2 and TRBJ1-2; D call uncertain. V lost 1 base and J lost 4, with 10 bases in between. There are 14 residues in the CDR3. The germline V gene has CDR1 SNHLY and CDR2 FYNNEI.

The rearrangement uses TRBV6-5 and TRBJ2-4, with a possible D match to TRBD2 (6 bases). With 8 bases removed from V and 8 bases from J, the gap between germline ends came to 10 bases. Germline V CDR1 and CDR2: MNHEY, SVGAGI. This CDR3 is built from 11 residues. Here the CDR3 DNA reads TGTGCCAGCGGCAGGGACTACATTCAGTACTTC. It yields the protein CASGRDYIQYF.

This clonotype was found a few times. This chain links TRBV3-1 with TRBJ1-4; D is unresolved. With 4 bases removed from V and 2 bases from J, the gap between germline ends came to 14 bases. Germline assignment: CDR1 LGHDT and CDR2 YNNKEL (reference sequence). There are 16 residues in the CDR3. CDR3 loop: CASSPHGGSTNEKLFF. The CDR3, as DNA: TGTGCCAGCAGCCCCCACGGTGGGTCCACTAATGAAAAACTGTTTTTT.

This chain links TRBV7-3 with TRBJ1-6; D is unresolved. The V and J ends lost 5 bases and 9 bases respectively, with 11 bases between them. This CDR3 has 13 residues. Looked up from germline, CDR1 is SGHTA and CDR2 is FQGTGA. The CDR3 DNA sequence: TGTGCCAGCAGCGCGACTGGTACTTCACCCCTCCACTTT. Residues: CASSATGTSPLHF. The full variable domain, completed using reference TRBV7-3 and TRBJ1-6, is GAGVSQTPSNKVTEKGKYVELRCDPISGHTALYWYRQSLGQGPEFLIYFQGTGAADDSGLPNDRFFAVRPEGSVSTLKIQRTERGDSAVYLCASSATGTSPLHFGNGTRLTVT.

This chain uses TRBV6-5 with TRBJ2-4; maybe TRBD2 (7 bases). Germline CDR1 reads MNHEY; CDR2 reads SVGAGI. This CDR3 contains 13 residues. The V and J ends lost 6 bases and 8 bases respectively, with 14 bases between them. CDR3 DNA sequence: TGTGCCAGCAGATTACAGGGAGGGGACATTCAGTACTTC. This gives the protein CASRLQGGDIQYF.

The chain uses TRBV7-9 and TRBJ1-2; possible D gene TRBD1, 6 bases. CDR1 SEHNR and CDR2 FQNEAQ come from the germline V gene (reference sequence). The CDR3 covers 15 residues. V dropped 3 bases and J dropped 6 bases, with 17 bases sitting between them. The CDR3 DNA sequence: TGTGCCAGCAGCTTGGGGGCGGGGGAACTGGATGGCTACACCTTC. Its translation: CASSLGAGELDGYTF. Drawing the rest from reference TRBV7-9 and TRBJ1-2, the complete variable domain is DTGVSQNPRHKITKRGQNVTFRCDPISEHNRLYWYRQTLGQGPEFLTYFQNEAQLEKSRLLSDRFSAERPKGSFSTLEIQRTEQGDSAMYLCASSLGAGELDGYTFGSGTRLTVV.

This clonotype was observed at least ten times. V usage is TRBV7-9 and J usage is TRBJ2-5; possibly TRBD1 or TRBD2 for D (5 bases each). Germline V gene lookup returns CDR1 SEHNR and CDR2 FQNEAQ (reference sequence). CDR3 length: 14 amino acids. V dropped 5 bases and J dropped 5 bases, with 15 bases sitting between them. The CDR3 here is CASSPGGPGETQYF. The CDR3 DNA reads TGTGCCAGCAGCCCTGGGGGTCCGGGCGAGACCCAGTACTTC.

The gene calls are TRBV25-1 and TRBJ1-3, with D possibly TRBD1 on 5 matching bases. In germline, CDR1 is MGHDK, CDR2 SYGVNS. V was pared by 3 bases and J by 4 bases, with 13 bases between. The CDR3 length is 15 residues. The CDR3 bases are TGTGCCAGCAGTGATCCAGGGTCGAAAGGAAACACCATATATTTT. It is translated as CASSDPGSKGNTIYF.

Details on this clonotype: Relative to the germline gene, one junction end is altered; a read error may explain this. The gene calls are TRBV12-3 or TRBV12-4 and TRBJ1-2; D perhaps matches TRBD1 (5 bases). The CDR3 runs to 11 residues. CDR3: CASSLGPSPAF. In DNA form, the CDR3 reads TGTGCCAGCAGTTTGGGGCCGTCTCCGGCCTTC.

There are a few counts of this clonotype. The CDR3 nucleotides are TGCAGCGTTGAAGAACTCCCGTACAATGAGCAGTTCTTC. Translation: CSVEELPYNEQFF. The chain employs TRBV29-1 and TRBJ2-1, with D uncertain. This CDR3 contains 13 residues. The germline V gene encodes CDR1 SQVTM and CDR2 ANQGSEA. Trimming removed 0 bases at V and 4 bases at J, with 7 bases between.

This clonotype was detected ten times or more. The rearrangement links TRBV5-5 to TRBJ2-7; weak D call: TRBD2 (6 bases). Germline V gene lookup returns CDR1 SGHKS and CDR2 YYEKEE (reference sequence). The CDR3 runs to 13 residues. V was trimmed by 3 bases and J by 6 bases, leaving 13 bases between them. CDR3 sequence: CASSSLAGTEQYF. CDR3 bases: TGTGCCAGCAGCTCCTTGGCGGGGACCGAGCAGTACTTC.

This chain links TRBV11-2 with TRBJ1-1, with TRBD1 identical over 8 bases. Germline CDR1 is SGHAT and CDR2 is FQNNGV. Unmatched junction bases numbered 9, after V lost 0 bases and J lost 12 bases. The CDR3 is made up of 14 amino acids. The CDR3 here is CASSLDMTGDRTFF. The CDR3 DNA is TGTGCCAGCAGCTTAGACATGACAGGGGATCGAACTTTCTTT. The full variable domain, completed using reference TRBV11-2 and TRBJ1-1, is EAGVAQSPRYKIIEKRQSVAFWCNPISGHATLYWYQQILGQGPKLLIQFQNNGVVDDSQLPKDRFSAERLKGVDSTLKIQPAKLEDSAVYLCASSLDMTGDRTFFGQGTRLTVV.

V usage is TRBV5-6 and J usage is TRBJ2-1, with D perhaps TRBD1 or TRBD2 (5 bases each). The CDR3 has 13 amino acids. V was cut by 4 bases and J by 7 bases, with 12 bases left in between. Germline V gene data show CDR1 as SGHDT and CDR2 as YYEEEE. The CDR3, as DNA: TGTGCCAGCAGCGAAGTGGGGGAGAATGAGCAGTTCTTC. It specifies CASSEVGENEQFF.

At least ten counts were recorded for this clonotype. This rearrangement joins TRBV20-1 to TRBJ2-1; 7 bases fit TRBD2. V dropped 6 bases and J dropped 0; count of bases not matched to a gene: 11. The germline gives CDR1 DFQATT, CDR2 SNEGSKA (reference sequence). This CDR3 contains 16 residues. CDR3 nucleotides: TGCAGTGCGGAAAGGAGGGAGGGGAGCTCCTACAATGAGCAGTTCTTC. Translated: CSAERREGSSYNEQFF.

The rearrangement joins TRBV5-1 to TRBJ2-7, with TRBD2 as a possible D gene (5 bases). Per germline, CDR1 SGHRS and CDR2 YFSETQ. This CDR3 is built from 15 residues. V lost 0 bases to trimming and J lost 6 bases, with 16 bases between them. The CDR3 region has the DNA TGCGCCAGCAGCTTGGTGGCAGGACGAGAGGGCGAGCAGTACTTC. This encodes CASSLVAGREGEQYF.

This clonotype was seen only a few times. The chain links TRBV6-5 to TRBJ2-7, with D possibly matching TRBD1 (6 bases). This CDR3 has 15 amino acids. V was trimmed by 6 bases and J by 7 bases, leaving 22 bases between them. From germline, CDR1 is MNHEY and CDR2 SVGAGI. The CDR3 loop is CASRYNRVGRYEQYF. In DNA form, the CDR3 reads TGTGCCAGCAGATATAACAGGGTTGGTCGGTATGAGCAGTACTTC.

This clonotype was detected only a few times. Sequence at one end of the junction differs from germline and may be a read error. The chain uses TRBV7-7 and TRBJ2-5; the D gene is possibly TRBD1 (5 bases). The CDR3 runs to 14 residues. Germline lookup yields CDR1 SSHAT and CDR2 FNYEAQ (reference sequence). CDR3 in DNA: TGTGCTAGCAGCCTCCAGGGTTTCGGGGAGACCCAGTACTTC. Its protein is CASSLQGFGETQYF.